These 6 T cell receptor beta chains were sequenced from one sample in a study of beta chain features in type 1 diabetes. The sequenced template was cDNA made from the entire isolated RNA. TCRdb's table, derived via immunoSEQ multiplex PCR, lists solely in-frame clones and lacks some. The sample contains some 270,000 clones, around 14% of which appear only once. Sequencing was carried out using naive CD4+ T cells from blood. The source of these receptors is a woman in her 40s in good health.

The rearrangement uses TRBV19 and TRBJ2-5; D might be TRBD2 (6 bases). Germline V CDR1 and CDR2: LNHDA, SQIVND (reference sequence). This CDR3 contains 13 residues. The V and J ends lost 3 bases and 9 bases respectively, with 14 bases between them. As DNA, the CDR3 is TGTGCCAGTAGTATTTCGCGGGAAGGGGCCCAGTACTTC. Translation: CASSISREGAQYF.

V usage is TRBV19 and J usage is TRBJ2-6; 7 bases match TRBD1. The V and J ends lost 7 bases and 0 bases, in that order; junction bases with no gene match: 6. There are 16 residues in the CDR3. CDR1 LNHDA and CDR2 SQIVND come from the germline V gene (reference sequence). The CDR3 loop is CASKGALSSGANVLTF. The CDR3 coding sequence is TGTGCCAGTAAGGGGGCTTTAAGCTCTGGGGCCAACGTCCTGACTTTC.

The chain has TRBV19 and TRBJ2-3; tentatively, D is TRBD1 (6 bases). V gave up 4 bases and J gave up 8 bases, with 16 bases separating them. This CDR3 spans 14 amino acids. Germline CDR1 LNHDA, CDR2 SQIVND (reference sequence). The CDR3 DNA reads TGTGCCAGTAGTACACTCTCAGGGGCAGGTACGCAGTATTTT. As protein: CASSTLSGAGTQYF. Combining the CDR3 with reference TRBV19 and TRBJ2-3 gives the whole variable domain DGGITQSPKYLFRKEGQNVTLSCEQNLNHDAMYWYRQDPGQGLRLIYYSQIVNDFQKGDIAEGYSVSREKKESFPLTVTSAQKNPTAFYLCASSTLSGAGTQYFGPGTRLTVL.

This clone turned up a few times. Distinct nucleotide sequences in the sample also encode this CDR3. The J gene is TRBJ2-2, the V gene TRBV9; no definite D call. This CDR3 is built from 13 residues. The V gene lost 0 bases and the J gene lost 4 bases, with 4 bases spanning the gap. CDR1 and CDR2 from the germline V gene are SGDLS and YYNGEE. CDR3 sequence (DNA): TGTGCCAGCAGCGTAGACAGCACCGGGGAGCTGTTTTTT. Protein sequence: CASSVDSTGELFF.

Here the CDR3 reads CASQLAGSTDTQYF. As DNA, the CDR3 is TGTGCCAGTCAACTAGCGGGGTCCACAGATACGCAGTATTTT. The chain carries TRBV2 and TRBJ2-3; TRBD2 aligns across 10 bases. The CDR3 extends over 14 amino acids. Trimming took 9 bases from V and 2 from J; bases not matched to a gene: 5. In germline, CDR1 is SNHLY, CDR2 FYNNEI.

The genes are TRBV5-4 and TRBJ2-1; 10 nucleotides agree with TRBD2. Germline assignment: CDR1 SGHNT and CDR2 YYREEE (reference sequence). V gave up 0 bases and J gave up 5 bases; unmatched junction bases: 5. The CDR3 length is 16 residues. CDR3 protein: CASSLGLAGSDNEQFF. CDR3 DNA sequence: TGTGCCAGCAGCTTGGGACTAGCGGGCTCGGACAATGAGCAGTTCTTC. Variable domain in full (rest from reference TRBV5-4 and TRBJ2-1): ETGVTQSPTHLIKTRGQQVTLRCSSQSGHNTVSWYQQALGQGPQFIFQYYREEENGRGNFPPRFSGLQFPNYSSELNVNALELDDSALYLCASSLGLAGSDNEQFFGPGTRLTVL.